Listed here are 16 T cell receptor beta chains from one sample, sequenced in a study of regulatory T cells in long-lasting Graves disease. Arm-PCR of CDR3 regions and iRepertoire HTBI primers were used to build TCR beta libraries. TCRdb re-called the multiplex PCR reads through MiXCR, storing one row per CDR3 protein. The data hold 200,000 to 250,000 distinct CDR3 sequences, with less than 20% observed a single time. The time point was: newly diagnosed GD, antithyroid drugs for less than 3 months. There was RNA extracted from PBMCs, and the TCR library was made from it. These same records also appear under a second study, on T cells in Graves' hyperthyroidism and ophthalmopathy.

Source: peripheral blood mononuclear cells (PBMCs), taken at new diagnosis, from a patient treated with antithyroid drugs. The source is a woman aged 25 to 45 with Graves disease.

This clonotype was seen many times. J is TRBJ1-5 and V is TRBV20-1; D is perhaps TRBD1 (5 bases). The germline V and J ends were trimmed by 6 bases and 4 bases, with 16 bases remaining between them. The length of the CDR3 is 14 residues. CDR1 and CDR2 from the germline V gene are DFQATT and SNEGSKA (reference sequence). The CDR3: CSAGEQEGNQPQHF. In DNA, the CDR3 is TGCAGTGCGGGAGAACAGGAGGGAAATCAGCCCCAGCATTTT.

This clonotype was observed at least ten times. The rearrangement links TRBV7-2 to TRBJ2-2; D is perhaps TRBD2 (6 bases). The V gene lost 5 bases and the J gene lost 5 bases, with 9 bases spanning the gap. The CDR3 length is 13 residues. Germline lookup yields CDR1 SGHTA and CDR2 FQGNSA. CDR3 DNA: TGTGCCAGCAGCCCCGGAGGGACCGGGGAGCTGTTTTTT. Protein: CASSPGGTGELFF. The whole variable domain, filled in from reference TRBV7-2 and TRBJ2-2, reads GAGVSQSPSNKVTEKGKDVELRCDPISGHTALYWYRQSLGQGLEFLIYFQGNSAPDKSGLPSDRFSAERTGGSVSTLTIQRTQQEDSAVYLCASSPGGTGELFFGEGSRLTVL.

Ten or more counts support this clonotype. The chain is built from TRBV27 and TRBJ2-7, with D maybe TRBD2 (6 bases). This CDR3 contains 13 residues. Germline CDR1 is MNHEY and CDR2 is SMNVEV (reference sequence). Trimming left V 3 bases short and J 6 bases short, with 12 bases between. DNA of the CDR3: TGTGCCAGCAGTTTTGGGGAGGAGAGCGAGCAGTACTTC. This encodes CASSFGEESEQYF.

This clonotype was seen at least ten times. The genes are TRBV11-3 and TRBJ2-6; the match to TRBD1 covers 11 bases. J gave up 0 bases and V 1 base, and 2 bases lay outside the gene matches. This CDR3 region has 18 residues. Germline V gene sequence: CDR1 SGHNT, CDR2 YENEEA. This chain's CDR3 is CASSLAGTGGSGANVLTF. As DNA, the CDR3 is TGTGCCAGCAGCTTAGCCGGGACAGGGGGCTCTGGGGCCAACGTCCTGACTTTC.

This clonotype was seen once. CDR3 DNA: TGTGCCAGCAGCTTTAGCGGGAGAGTGCACGAGCAGTACTTC. Translating it yields CASSFSGRVHEQYF. The chain has TRBV7-2 and TRBJ2-7; TRBD2 agrees at 9 bases. This CDR3 contains 14 residues. Trimming at V came to 3 bases and at J to 5 bases, leaving 5 bases not matched to a gene. The germline V gene encodes CDR1 SGHTA and CDR2 FQGNSA.

This clonotype was counted ten times or more. The rearrangement links TRBV27 to TRBJ1-6; TRBD1 aligns across 8 bases. Per germline, CDR1 MNHEY and CDR2 SMNVEV (reference sequence). The CDR3 extends over 15 amino acids. J gave up 10 bases and V 5 bases, and 10 bases lay outside the gene matches. CDR3 residues: CASSPPSGGGSPLHF. CDR3 DNA: TGTGCCAGCAGTCCACCCTCAGGGGGCGGATCACCCCTCCACTTT.

This clonotype was seen only a few times. The gene calls are TRBV6-1 and TRBJ1-4; 11 bases align to TRBD1. CDR1 and CDR2 from the germline V gene are MNHNS and SASEGT. Germline trimming cut 6 bases from V and 8 bases from J; bases unmatched to any gene: 11. This CDR3 spans 16 amino acids. CDR3 residues: CASSLGTGGLPEKLFF. In DNA form, the CDR3 reads TGTGCCAGCAGCCTGGGGACAGGGGGTCTACCAGAAAAACTGTTTTTT.

This clonotype showed up many times. V gene TRBV3-1 combines with J gene TRBJ2-4; D gene uncertain. The CDR3 length is 18 residues. V was cut by 4 bases and J by 0 bases, with 19 bases left in between. Germline lookup yields CDR1 LGHDT and CDR2 YNNKEL (reference sequence). The CDR3 spells CASSLVRPTLLAKNIQYF. CDR3 nucleotide sequence: TGTGCCAGCAGCCTCGTGCGACCGACTCTTTTAGCCAAAAACATTCAGTACTTC.

This clonotype was found many times. V is TRBV12-3 or TRBV12-4 and J is TRBJ1-5; D is possibly TRBD1 (6 bases). This CDR3 region has 17 residues. V gave up 0 bases and J gave up 1 base, with 13 bases separating them. The CDR3 nucleotides read TGTGCCAGCAGTTTAGCGGGGGGGGCTTGGAGCAATCAGCCCCAGCATTTT. It specifies CASSLAGGAWSNQPQHF.

This clonotype was seen at least ten times. The V call is TRBV7-9, the J call TRBJ2-7; D is perhaps TRBD1 (5 bases). Looked up from germline, CDR1 is SEHNR and CDR2 is FQNEAQ (reference sequence). The V end was cut by 0 bases, the J end by 4 bases, with 10 bases between. The CDR3 length is 14 residues. CDR3 protein: CASSLALDSYEQYF. CDR3 sequence (DNA): TGTGCCAGCAGCTTAGCCCTCGACAGTTACGAGCAGTACTTC.

The rearrangement uses TRBV11-3 and TRBJ2-7; 7 positions agree with TRBD1. The CDR3 has 15 residues. Germline CDR1 SGHNT, CDR2 YENEEA. V lost 5 bases, J lost 5 bases, and 12 bases stayed unmatched. The CDR3, as DNA: TGTGCCAGCAGCCTCCGGGACAGTACCCGCAACGAGCAGTACTTC. The encoded protein is CASSLRDSTRNEQYF.

This sequence joins TRBV19 and TRBJ1-1; a weak D match, TRBD1 (6 bases). The germline V and J ends were trimmed by 2 bases and 5 bases, with 12 bases remaining between them. This CDR3 spans 14 amino acids. Germline V gene data show CDR1 as LNHDA and CDR2 as SQIVND (reference sequence). The CDR3 region is CASSISGAVTEAFF. Here the CDR3 DNA reads TGTGCCAGTAGTATATCAGGGGCTGTGACTGAAGCTTTCTTT.

This clonotype occurred many times. J is TRBJ2-7 and V is TRBV27; 7 nucleotides match TRBD2. The CDR3 consists of 15 residues. Germline CDR1 is MNHEY and CDR2 is SMNVEV (reference sequence). With V trimmed by 6 bases and J by 6 bases, 14 bases remained unmatched. The CDR3 nucleotides are TGTGCCAGCAGCTCTGGGTCTAGCGGAAAGGGCGAGCAGTACTTC. Protein: CASSSGSSGKGEQYF.

There are many counts of this clonotype. This chain joins TRBV5-1 and TRBJ2-1, with 14 bases that match TRBD2. This CDR3 is 17 amino acids long. The J segment lost 7 bases and the V segment lost 4 bases, leaving 10 bases of the junction unmatched. Germline V gene lookup returns CDR1 SGHRS and CDR2 YFSETQ. The chain's CDR3 is CASSQTSGRAEGNEQFF. As DNA, the CDR3 is TGCGCCAGCAGCCAGACTAGCGGGAGGGCAGAGGGGAATGAGCAGTTCTTC.

This clonotype has just a few counts. The chain combines TRBV11-2 with TRBJ2-1; 14 bases map to TRBD2. The CDR3 is 15 residues long. Unmatched junction bases numbered 12, after V lost 6 bases and J lost 14 bases. CDR1 and CDR2 (germline): SGHAT, FQNNGV. The CDR3 DNA follows: TGTGCCAGCAGTTTCGGGACTAGCGGGAGATGGAGTGAGTTCTTC. Amino acid sequence: CASSFGTSGRWSEFF.

The chain combines TRBV3-1 with TRBJ2-3, with TRBD2 as a possible D gene (6 bases). Germline V lookup: CDR1 LGHDT, CDR2 YNNKEL (reference sequence). This CDR3 comprises 15 residues. The V and J ends lost 8 bases and 3 bases respectively, with 18 bases between them. CDR3 residues: CASQTGARGTDTQYF. CDR3 nucleotides: TGTGCCAGCCAGACGGGAGCGAGAGGGACAGATACGCAGTATTTT.